Listed below are T cell receptor beta chains from one sample, sequenced in a study of shared clonotypes between healthy human individuals. The protocol was immunoSEQ multiplex PCR, while the TCRdb copy is restricted to in-frame clones and leaves out a portion. Among over a million clones listed, roughly 95% were seen once. Sequencing used naive CD4+ T cells sorted from blood. These receptors came from a young man in good health. The CDR3 runs from the conserved cysteine through the conserved F or W. D genes are given only for firm matches. Size tells how often a clone was seen (once, few, many) or the class of an expanded clone, and some rows leave it out.

abundance,v_gene,d_gene,j_gene,CDR3nt,CDR3aa
NA,TRBV4-1,TRBD1,TRBJ2-3,TGCGCCAGCAGCCAAGAAAGGACAGGGGGCCGGGGCACAGATACGCAGTATTTT,CASSQERTGGRGTDTQYF
NA,TRBV18,TRBD1,TRBJ2-1,TGTGCCAGCTCAGGCGAGACAGGGGTTTCCTACAATGAGCAGTTCTTC,CASSGETGVSYNEQFF
NA,TRBV30,NA,TRBJ2-7,TGTGCCTGGAGTGGGACGGCCTCCTACGAGCAGTACTTC,CAWSGTASYEQYF
NA,TRBV6-5,TRBD2,TRBJ2-7,TGTGCCAGCCGGACTAGCGGGAGCTACGAGCAGTACTTC,CASRTSGSYEQYF
NA,TRBV5-8,TRBD2,TRBJ2-4,TGTGCCAGCAGCTTGGGTCGGACTAGCGGGAGGAACATTCAGTACTTC,CASSLGRTSGRNIQYF
NA,TRBV15,NA,TRBJ2-1,TGTGCCACCAGCTTCCGGAGGGGGCACAATGAGCAGTTCTTC,CATSFRRGHNEQFF
NA,TRBV5-6,NA,TRBJ1-5,TGTGCCAGCAGCTTGAGAGGGGCCAATCAGCCCCAGCATTTT,CASSLRGANQPQHF
NA,TRBV18,NA,TRBJ2-7,TGTGCCAGCTCACCGAGACGCTTGGGGGGCGACGAGCAGTACTTC,CASSPRRLGGDEQYF
NA,TRBV5-6,TRBD2,TRBJ2-3,TGTGCCAGCAGCCCGGGGGGGCCTAGCGGATTCTCGGATACGCAGTATTTT,CASSPGGPSGFSDTQYF
NA,TRBV28,NA,TRBJ2-1,TGTGCCAGCAGTTTGATAATCTGGTACAATGAGCAGTTCTTC,CASSLIIWYNEQFF
NA,TRBV7-8,TRBD1,TRBJ1-5,TGTGCCAGCAGATCCGACTCAGGGACAGCCTATAGCAATCAGCCCCAGCATTTT,CASRSDSGTAYSNQPQHF
NA,TRBV18,TRBD1,TRBJ2-7,TGTGCCAGCTCACCGGGACAGGGCCTCTACGAGCAGTACTTC,CASSPGQGLYEQYF
once,TRBV6-5,NA,TRBJ1-1,TGTGCCAGCAGTCTTAATCAAATGAACACTGAAGCTTTCTTT,CASSLNQMNTEAFF
NA,TRBV27,TRBD1,TRBJ2-7,TGTGCCAGCAGTCGAATATTCGGGACAGGGGAGTACGAGCAGTACTTC,CASSRIFGTGEYEQYF
NA,TRBV10-2,NA,TRBJ2-3,TGCGCCAGCAGGGAGGGAGCCGCAGATACGCAGTATTTT,CASREGAADTQYF
once,TRBV6-5,TRBD2,TRBJ2-7,TGTGCCAGCAGTTTCTCGGGACTAGCGGGTAGCTACGAGCAGTACTTC,CASSFSGLAGSYEQYF
NA,TRBV30,NA,TRBJ2-5,TGTGCCCGGGGGGCCGGGGAGACCCAGTACTTC,CARGAGETQYF
NA,TRBV28,NA,TRBJ1-5,TGTGCCAGCAGCCCCCTTATGGGCGTTAGCAATCAGCCCCAGCATTTT,CASSPLMGVSNQPQHF
once,TRBV5-1,TRBD1,TRBJ2-2,TGCGCCAGCAGCATGACAGGGGATTTGAACACCGGGGAGCTGTTTTTT,CASSMTGDLNTGELFF
NA,TRBV15,TRBD2,TRBJ2-3,TGTGCCACCAGCACTTCCGGGAGGGCCGTAGATACGCAGTATTTT,CATSTSGRAVDTQYF
NA,TRBV9,NA,TRBJ2-5,TGTGCCAGCAGCGTAGATAGGGACCAAGAGACCCAGTACTTC,CASSVDRDQETQYF
NA,TRBV29-1,NA,TRBJ2-7,TGCAGCGTTGATGGGGAAGTCGAAAACTACGAGCAGTACTTC,CSVDGEVENYEQYF
NA,TRBV7-9,NA,TRBJ2-5,TGTGCCAGCAGCCCCAGTCGGCAAGTGTTACAAGAGACCCAGTACTTC,CASSPSRQVLQETQYF
NA,TRBV7-2,TRBD2,TRBJ2-7,TGTGCCAGCAGCCCGCGACCCCTAGCGGGAGTAAGTCACGAGCAGTACTTC,CASSPRPLAGVSHEQYF
NA,TRBV20-1,NA,TRBJ2-7,TGCAGTGCTAGAGAGAACTACGAGCAGTACTTC,CSARENYEQYF
NA,TRBV28,NA,TRBJ1-2,TGTGCCAGCAGCCTTGGGGGGGACACATCCTCCGGGGATGGCTACACCTTC,CASSLGGDTSSGDGYTF
NA,TRBV5-1,NA,TRBJ1-4,TGCGCCAGCAGCAGGGACCGAGCAACTAATGAAAAACTGTTTTTT,CASSRDRATNEKLFF
once,TRBV11-2,NA,TRBJ1-5,TGTGCCAGCAGCTTCCCGGGGAGCAATCAGCCCCAGCATTTT,CASSFPGSNQPQHF
NA,TRBV5-1,NA,TRBJ1-4,TGCGCCAGCAGCTTGGGGGGGCTCGTGGAAAAACTGTTTTTT,CASSLGGLVEKLFF
NA,TRBV28,TRBD1,TRBJ2-1,TGTGCCAGCAGTTTCGTCCAGGGGGTTGGTTACAATGAGCAGTTCTTC,CASSFVQGVGYNEQFF
NA,TRBV27,TRBD1,TRBJ2-7,TGTGCCACCCAACTGATAGGGGGACAGACTACCTACGAGCAGTACTTC,CATQLIGGQTTYEQYF
NA,TRBV28,NA,TRBJ1-1,TGTGCCGGTTCGCCGGGACTGATGAACACTGAAGCTTTCTTT,CAGSPGLMNTEAFF
NA,TRBV5-4,NA,TRBJ2-7,TGTGCCAGCAGCTTGGGACGGGTGGAGGTCCCTGAGCAGTACTTC,CASSLGRVEVPEQYF
once,TRBV18,NA,TRBJ1-1,TGTGCCAGCTCACCATCCTCTATCGGGGGATCGGTAGCTTTCTTT,CASSPSSIGGSVAFF
NA,TRBV18,TRBD1,TRBJ2-5,TGTGCCAGCTCACAGCAAGCAGGGACAGGAGGGGCAGAGACCCAGTACTTC,CASSQQAGTGGAETQYF
NA,TRBV28,NA,TRBJ2-7,TGTGCCAGCAGTTACAGGAGACGCTCCTACGAGCAGTACTTC,CASSYRRRSYEQYF
NA,TRBV18,NA,TRBJ1-3,TGTGCCAGCTCCGAAGCCACGGCTGGAAACACCATATATTTT,CASSEATAGNTIYF
once,TRBV28,TRBD2,TRBJ2-7,TGTGCCAGCAGTTTATCCCGAGCTAGCGGGAGGGTTGACGAGCAGTACTTC,CASSLSRASGRVDEQYF
NA,TRBV15,TRBD1,TRBJ1-1,TGTGCCACCAGCCGCCCGGGGACAGGGATTACTGAAGCTTTCTTT,CATSRPGTGITEAFF
NA,TRBV15,NA,TRBJ2-6,TGTGCCACCAGCAGAGGCGGGACTGGGGCCAACGTCCTGACTTTC,CATSRGGTGANVLTF
NA,TRBV5-1,TRBD1,TRBJ2-3,TGCGCCAGCAGCTTGCGGACAGGGGGTAGCACAGATACGCAGTATTTT,CASSLRTGGSTDTQYF
NA,TRBV6-5,NA,TRBJ1-5,TGTGCCAGCAGTGAGACGGATAACCGGGACATAAGGCATTTT,CASSETDNRDIRHF
NA,TRBV7-8,NA,TRBJ2-3,TGTGCCAGCAGCTTAAGGGGATTGGACACGCAGTATTTT,CASSLRGLDTQYF
once,TRBV30,NA,TRBJ1-2,TGTGCTGGGGCGCCAGGGGCCGCCTATGGCTACACCTTC,CAGAPGAAYGYTF
NA,TRBV9,NA,TRBJ1-1,TGTGCCAGCAGCGTTACAGGGCGAGACACTGAAGCTTTCTTT,CASSVTGRDTEAFF
NA,TRBV7-9,NA,TRBJ1-3,TGTGCCAGCAGCTTAGGGACAGCCTCTGGAAACACCATATATTTT,CASSLGTASGNTIYF
NA,TRBV27,TRBD1,TRBJ2-3,TGTGCCAGCAGTCGTAACCAAGGACAGGGAAGCACAGATACGCAGTATTTT,CASSRNQGQGSTDTQYF
NA,TRBV11-2,NA,TRBJ1-5,TGTGCCAGCAGCTCCGGGACCGTGGGGGGCCAGCCCCAGCATTTT,CASSSGTVGGQPQHF
NA,TRBV6-5,TRBD1,TRBJ2-7,TGTGCCAGCAGTTACTCAAGGACAGGGGTGTCCTACGAGCAGTACTTC,CASSYSRTGVSYEQYF
NA,TRBV6-5,NA,TRBJ1-1,TGTGCCAGCAGTTATGTTACCCTGGGGGACACTGAAGCTTTCTTT,CASSYVTLGDTEAFF
NA,TRBV5-4,NA,TRBJ1-1,TGTGCCAGCAGCTTGCAGGTTGGGAGCACTGAAGCTTTCTTT,CASSLQVGSTEAFF
NA,TRBV5-5,NA,TRBJ1-1,TGTGCCAGCAGCTCTCCAGGGGTTTGGACTGAAGCTTTCTTT,CASSSPGVWTEAFF
NA,TRBV28,NA,TRBJ2-3,TGTGCCAGCAGTTCTCCCGCGGATACGCAGTATTTT,CASSSPADTQYF
NA,TRBV9,NA,TRBJ1-2,TGTGCCAGCAGCGGAAGGGGTAGAGGGGGCTATGGCTACACCTTC,CASSGRGRGGYGYTF
NA,TRBV4-1,TRBD2,TRBJ2-2,TGCGCCAGCAGCCAACTGGGAGGGGCCGGGGAGCTGTTTTTT,CASSQLGGAGELFF
NA,TRBV6-5,NA,TRBJ2-5,TGTGCCAGCAGTTACGAGCCCAGTATTGAGACCCAGTACTTC,CASSYEPSIETQYF
NA,TRBV4-3,TRBD2,TRBJ2-3,TGCGCCAGCAGCCAAGAACCTAGCGGGAGCGGGAGATTAGCTTCAGATACGCAGTATTTT,CASSQEPSGSGRLASDTQYF
NA,TRBV9,NA,TRBJ2-5,TGTGCCAGCAGCCCAGGACAGAAAGAGACCCAGTACTTC,CASSPGQKETQYF
NA,TRBV18,TRBD1,TRBJ2-1,TGTGCCAGCTCAAGAAGAAGACCGGGACAGGGTAGCAATGAGCAGTTCTTC,CASSRRRPGQGSNEQFF